This section outlines one T cell receptor beta chain sequence together with its context. Other DNA sequences from this sample encode an identical CDR3 as well. The data belong to a study of control samples from healthy donors and cancer patients. Deletions cut 4 bases from V and 0 bases from J, with 6 bases between. Germline CDR1 and CDR2: LNHDA and SQIVND (reference sequence). The CDR3 is 13 amino acids. Sequencing was performed with immunoSEQ multiplex PCR; in TCRdb, only in-frame clones are kept and a portion is missing. Of 85,000 to 90,000 clones listed, about 88% are singletons. What was sequenced was PBMCs. The chain recombines TRBV19 with TRBJ1-1; D gene uncertain. This TCR was sampled from a woman in her fifties or sixties with colorectal cancer. CDR3 sequence (DNA): TGTGCCAGTAGTAGCGGGTTGAACACTGAAGCTTTCTTT. Its translation is CASSSGLNTEAFF.